The 17 T cell receptor beta chains below all came from one sample that was sequenced in a study of tumor-infiltrating lymphocytes in primary liver carcinoma. The approximately 20-31 mg bulk tissue piece was not sorted before simultaneous RNA and DNA extraction. Making TCR beta cDNA involved 400 to 600 ng total RNA and a constant-region primer. For TCR beta, libraries were produced by three nested multiplex PCR rounds using slightly modified ARM-PCR. For about 11 cycles apiece, the opening two PCR rounds ran with TRBV1-TRBV30 forward primers and a C-beta reverse primer. TCRdb re-analysed the multiplex PCR reads in MiXCR, keeping a single row per CDR3 protein. The table shows about 43,000 distinct CDR3 sequences, with about three quarters occurring only once. The sample comprised liver tumor tissue from sampling region 2. Subset of the sample: tumor region T2, inferior pole. The source is a man aged 40-50 years with primary liver carcinoma and hepatitis B virus infection.

As for this clonotype: Without the conserved terminal phenylalanine or tryptophan, this CDR3 likely stems from a read error. J is TRBJ2-7 and V is TRBV11-2, with a tentative D call TRBD2 (5 bases). The CDR3 runs 14 residues. Per germline, CDR1 SGHAT and CDR2 FQNNGV. Trimming cost V 10 bases and J 2 bases, with 18 bases left between them. The CDR3 DNA reads as TGTGCCAACACCCGTGGGAGTTCCACCTACGAGCAGTACTTA. Translation gives CANTRGSSTYEQYL.

The rearrangement links TRBV4-2 to TRBJ2-2, with D tentatively TRBD1 or TRBD2 (5 bases each). Germline V gene sequence: CDR1 LGHNA, CDR2 YNFKEQ. V gave up 2 bases and J gave up 5 bases, with 12 bases separating them. CDR3 length: 15 amino acids. The CDR3 nucleotides read TGTGCCAGCAGCCAATCCCGGGGCATAACCGGGGAGCTGTTTTTT. Translating gives CASSQSRGITGELFF.

Concerning this clonotype itself: The junction does not match germline at one end; this may be a read error. The chain has TRBV12-5 and TRBJ2-7; either TRBD1 or TRBD2 may supply D (5 bases each). CDR3 size: 13 residues. Germline loops: CDR1 LGHNT, CDR2 FRNRAP. The CDR3 nucleotides are TGTGCCAGTGAGGGGTCTGGTTCCTACAAGCAGTACTTC. As protein: CASEGSGSYKQYF.

For this clonotype: A single base separates this from a much larger clone, so it may be a read error. V is TRBV25-1 and J is TRBJ2-1, with D hard to call. Trimming pared 3 bases from V and 10 bases from J, leaving 7 bases between. The CDR3 is 11 residues long. The germline CDR1 and CDR2 sequences are MGHDK and SYGVNS. The CDR3 sequence: CASSDRREQFF. The CDR3, as DNA: TGTGCCAGCAGTGATCGTCGGGAGCAGTTCTTC.

The chain joins TRBV5-1 to TRBJ1-1; maybe TRBD1 (5 bases). This CDR3 has 14 amino acids. CDR1 and CDR2 (germline): SGHRS, YFSETQ. With 3 bases removed from V and 3 bases from J, the gap between germline ends came to 12 bases. The CDR3 DNA is TGCGCCAGCAGCTCGCGTGGGGACGACACTGAAGCTTTCTTT. It translates to CASSSRGDDTEAFF.

To note about this clonotype: The germline gene is not matched at one end of the junction; a read error may be the cause. The J gene is TRBJ1-5, the V gene TRBV5-6; no firm D call. The CDR3 is made up of 16 amino acids. Germline V gene lookup returns CDR1 SGHDT and CDR2 YYEEEE. CDR3 loop: CVSSLGTSLSNPPQHF. CDR3 bases: TGTGTCAGCAGCTTGGGTACAAGTCTTAGCAATCCGCCCCAGCATTTT.

This clonotype was seen only a few times. The conserved final phenylalanine or tryptophan is absent from the CDR3, which likely points to a read error. The gene calls are TRBV5-1 and TRBJ2-3; D is uncertain. This CDR3 has 15 residues. Germline V gives CDR1 SGHRS, CDR2 YFSETQ. CDR3 protein: CASILASASTDTQYY. The CDR3 nucleotides read TGCGCCAGCATCTTGGCCAGCGCCAGCACAGATACGCAGTATTAT.

A word on this clonotype: Relative to the germline gene, one junction end is altered; a read error may explain this. This chain links TRBV12-3 or TRBV12-4 with TRBJ1-2; 7 nucleotides line up with TRBD1. The CDR3 runs 13 residues. For the CDR3, the DNA is TGTGCCAGCACCTTGAGGGGGCCACGGGGTCACACTTTC. Its protein product is CASTLRGPRGHTF.

This clonotype was detected only a few times. The junction departs from germline at one end; a sequencing error may be responsible. CDR3 DNA: TGTGCCAGCAGTTTGAGTGGGGTTGGTGAAAAACTGTCTTTT. This codes for CASSLSGVGEKLSF. This chain joins TRBV12-3 or TRBV12-4 and TRBJ1-4, with D hard to call. The CDR3 spans 14 residues.

A note on this clonotype: At one end the junction does not follow the germline gene, possibly because of a read error. V is TRBV6-1 and J is TRBJ1-2, with D unclear. CDR1 is MNHNS and CDR2 is SASEGT in the germline V gene. CDR3 length: 15 residues. The CDR3: CDSSESAEGYDGYTF. The CDR3 coding sequence is TGTGACAGCAGCGAGAGCGCCGAGGGCTACGATGGCTACACCTTC.

Note on this clonotype: One junction end disagrees with the germline gene, perhaps due to a read error. The V call is TRBV4-3, the J call TRBJ1-6; D gene unclear. This CDR3 is built from 15 residues. Germline V lookup: CDR1 LGHNA, CDR2 YSLEER. The CDR3 DNA follows: TGCGCCAGCAGTCAAGGGATGTTCGCCAGCTCACTCCTCCACTTT. It yields the protein CASSQGMFASSLLHF.

The J gene is TRBJ2-5, the V gene TRBV5-4, with 7 bases lining up with TRBD2. Unmatched junction bases numbered 9, after V lost 3 bases and J lost 7 bases. Per germline, CDR1 SGHNT and CDR2 YYREEE (reference sequence). The CDR3 is 14 amino acids. The DNA for the CDR3 is TGTGCCAGCAGCTCGGAGGGAGGGGAAAGGACCCAGTACTTC. Its protein is CASSSEGGERTQYF.

Of note for this clonotype: It may be a read error: a sequence one base away is much more abundant. This chain joins TRBV5-1 and TRBJ2-5, with D uncertain. Germline V gene sequence: CDR1 SGHRS, CDR2 YFSETQ. The V end was cut by 5 bases, the J end by 3 bases, with 5 bases between. This CDR3 has 11 residues. CDR3 amino acids: CASRHEETQYF. In DNA form, the CDR3 reads TGCGCCAGCAGACATGAAGAGACCCAGTACTTC.

In regard to this clonotype: Relative to the germline gene, one junction end is altered; a read error may explain this. The rearrangement joins TRBV4-2 to TRBJ1-2, with 9 nucleotides matching TRBD1. Germline assignment: CDR1 LGHNA and CDR2 YNFKEQ. The length of the CDR3 is 15 residues. For the CDR3, the DNA is TGTGCCAGCAGCCTCGCTACAGGGGGCAACTATGGCTACGCCTTC. This translates into CASSLATGGNYGYAF.

This clonotype was seen more than once but under ten times. An end of the junction does not agree with germline; a read error may underlie this. The chain recombines TRBV5-1 with TRBJ1-5, with TRBD1 as a possible D gene (5 bases). Germline V lookup: CDR1 SGHRS, CDR2 YFSETQ. The CDR3 contains 15 residues. The DNA for the CDR3 is TGCGCCAGCAGATCGATAGGGGATGACAATAAGCCCCAGCATTTT. This translates into CASRSIGDDNKPQHF.

This clonotype appeared many times. V is TRBV28 and J is TRBJ2-7; 9 bases are shared with TRBD1. J was trimmed by 12 bases and V by 6 bases; bases with no gene match: 6. The CDR3 runs 11 residues. Germline values: CDR1 MDHEN, CDR2 SYDVKM. CDR3 amino acids: CASSLQGARYF. DNA for the CDR3: TGTGCCAGCAGCCTACAGGGGGCTAGGTACTTC.

In its sample, this clonotype was seen once. The V call is TRBV29-1, the J call TRBJ1-1, with D hard to call. This CDR3 has 11 residues. V was pared by 7 bases and J by 13 bases, with 19 bases between. The germline gives CDR1 SQVTM, CDR2 ANQGSEA. CDR3 sequence: CSGTLNTKDFF. The CDR3 DNA follows: TGCAGCGGGACCCTGAACACTAAAGATTTCTTT.